One T cell receptor beta chain is described in this entry. This clonotype has a handful of counts. Its binding antigen is unknown. Base qualities were left out, and no much larger clone turns up one base away. The library was produced with 5' RACE. Sequencing instrument: Illumina HiSeq 2000. Template switching added a universal primer binding site, and the final cDNA carried a unique molecular identifier that allowed TCR cDNA molecules to be counted accurately. First-strand cDNA for TCR alpha and beta chains was synthesized from specific primers in the conserved constant-segment region. To control for contamination, every cDNA library was double barcoded, receiving both a SMART-Mk sample barcode and Illumina barcodes. TruSeq adapter sequences along with Illumina sample barcodes were introduced in two successive PCR steps. Sequencing of the TCR alpha and beta cDNA libraries was done on the Illumina HiSeq platform using custom primers. Under the source paper's analysis protocol: Raw reads were processed with MiGEC to extract unique molecular identifiers, and MiXCR was used to determine CDR3 positions. Recombination models were inferred per individual with the repgenHMM and IGoR tools using an EM algorithm. The tcR package in R was used for shared clonotype analysis, with sharing normalized by the product of cloneset sizes. To study raw recombination without the effects of thymic and clonal selection, out-of-frame nonproductive sequences were analyzed. The raw public data were reprocessed by TCRdb itself: fastp quality trimming at Q25, MiXCR clonotype calling, in-frame beta chains only. Every entry covers one CDR3 protein and lists the most common genes and DNA from its rows. TCRdb, rather than the study authors, made the V and J calls. A total of around 1.7 million distinct CDR3 sequences appear in this sample, around a third of them only once. Less than 0.35% of the sample is taken by the ten largest.

CDR1 MDHEN and CDR2 SYDVKM were looked up in the germline V gene. Including the terminal cysteine and phenylalanine, the CDR3 comprises 16 residues. Kept here is only the CDR3 DNA, which spans 48 bases and is read in frame from base 1. V ends up 5 bases short and J 6 bases short, with an unmatched junction base count of 13. The entry originates in a study of identical twins (dated by TCRdb to the mid-2010s). Turning to the overall study: To test whether fetal clonotypes persist, the study used deep sequencing on TCR alpha and beta repertoires from monozygotic twins, unrelated adults of various ages, and cord blood. Replicate twin experiments were performed at different times using different library preparation protocols to rule out contamination. Here is what the overall study found, with its caveats: Because the same donors could not be followed over many years, conclusions were based on cross-sectional statistical analysis. Out-of-frame TCR alpha sharing in monozygotic twins was systematically underestimated by recombination models, whereas sharing between unrelated individuals was in agreement with the recombination models. Abundant cord blood beta clonotypes had fewer insertions, young adult naive repertoires showed a similar but weaker trend, and memory repertoires showed no such trend. Out-of-frame TCR alpha sequences shared between twins showed an excess of low generation-probability sequences compared with coincidental sharing between unrelated individuals. Excess twin sharing in beta out-of-frame sequences was weaker because fewer shared sequences lowered the signal-to-noise ratio. Zero-insertion analyses could be partly confounded by invariant T cells such as MAIT and iNKT, although diverse VJ usage argued against such confounding for most clonotypes.

Every donor in the study was a healthy Caucasian. What was sequenced was cord blood. The receptor was isolated from a newborn girl in good health. The chain links TRBV28 with TRBJ2-1; 7 junctional bases match TRBD2. The CDR3 reads CASSHLGGGSGNEQFF. DNA sequence: TGTGCCAGCAGTCATCTCGGCGGGGGATCGGGCAATGAGCAGTTCTTC.